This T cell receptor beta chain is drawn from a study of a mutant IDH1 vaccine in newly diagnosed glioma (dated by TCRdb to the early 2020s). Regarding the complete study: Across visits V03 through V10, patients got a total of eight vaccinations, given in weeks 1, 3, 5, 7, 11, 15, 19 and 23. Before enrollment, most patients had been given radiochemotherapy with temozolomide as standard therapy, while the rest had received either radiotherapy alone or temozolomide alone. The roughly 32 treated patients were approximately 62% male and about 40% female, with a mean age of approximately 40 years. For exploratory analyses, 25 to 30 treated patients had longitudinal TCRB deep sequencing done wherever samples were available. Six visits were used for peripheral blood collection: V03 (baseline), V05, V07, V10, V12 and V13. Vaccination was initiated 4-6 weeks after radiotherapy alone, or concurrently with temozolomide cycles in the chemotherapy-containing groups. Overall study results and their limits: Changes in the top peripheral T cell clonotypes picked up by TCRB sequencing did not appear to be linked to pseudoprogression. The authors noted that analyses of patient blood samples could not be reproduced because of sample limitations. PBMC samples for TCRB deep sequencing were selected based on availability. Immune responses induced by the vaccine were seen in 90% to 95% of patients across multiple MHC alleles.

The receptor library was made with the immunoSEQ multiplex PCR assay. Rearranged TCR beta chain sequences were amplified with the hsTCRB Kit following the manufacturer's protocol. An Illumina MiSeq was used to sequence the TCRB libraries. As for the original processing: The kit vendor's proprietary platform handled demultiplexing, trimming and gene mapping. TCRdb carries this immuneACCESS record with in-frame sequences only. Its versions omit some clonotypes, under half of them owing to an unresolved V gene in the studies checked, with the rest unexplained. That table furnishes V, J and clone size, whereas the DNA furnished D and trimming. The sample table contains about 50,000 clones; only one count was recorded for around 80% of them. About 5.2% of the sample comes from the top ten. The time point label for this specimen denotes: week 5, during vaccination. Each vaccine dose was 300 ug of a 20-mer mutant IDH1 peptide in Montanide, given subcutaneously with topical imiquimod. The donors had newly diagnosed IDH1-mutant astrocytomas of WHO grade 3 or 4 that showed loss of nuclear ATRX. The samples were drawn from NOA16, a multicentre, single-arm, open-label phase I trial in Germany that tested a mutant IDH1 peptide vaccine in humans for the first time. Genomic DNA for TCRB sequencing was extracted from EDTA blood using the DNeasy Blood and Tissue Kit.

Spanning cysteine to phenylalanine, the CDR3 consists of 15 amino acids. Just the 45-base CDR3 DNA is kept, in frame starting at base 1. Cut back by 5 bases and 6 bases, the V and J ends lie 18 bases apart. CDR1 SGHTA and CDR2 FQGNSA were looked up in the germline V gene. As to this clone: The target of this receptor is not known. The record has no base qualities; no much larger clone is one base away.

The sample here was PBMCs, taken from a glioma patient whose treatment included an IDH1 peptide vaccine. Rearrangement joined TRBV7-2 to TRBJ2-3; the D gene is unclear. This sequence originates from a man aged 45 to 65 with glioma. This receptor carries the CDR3 CASSVLGLYVDTQYF. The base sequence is TGTGCCAGCAGCGTTCTCGGGCTCTATGTGGATACGCAGTATTTT.